Below are 8 T cell receptor beta chains sequenced from a single sample in a study of post-analysis software for immune sequencing data. Broader study findings: With TRBV5-6, TRBV5-1 and TRBV20-1 included, about five TRBV segments were more frequent in patients than in controls.

Unique molecular identifiers featured in each of the TCR beta cDNA libraries. TCRdb re-analysed the PCR reads in MiXCR, keeping a single row per CDR3 protein. The sample has hundreds of thousands of distinct CDR3 sequences; roughly 30% are singletons. These TCRs' antigens remain unknown. The source material was blood. These receptors all come from a girl between 10 and 17 years old with multiple sclerosis.

The chain uses TRBV28 and TRBJ2-1; 16 bases are a match to TRBD2. This CDR3 contains 14 residues. The germline V gene encodes CDR1 MDHEN and CDR2 SYDVKM. V was clipped by 6 bases and J by 10 bases; unmatched bases: 3. CDR3 DNA: TGTGCCAGCAGAGAGGGACTAGCGGGAGGGGAGCAGTTCTTC. This sequence encodes CASREGLAGGEQFF. Supplemented by reference TRBV28 and TRBJ2-1, the full variable domain reads DVKVTQSSRYLVKRTGEKVFLECVQDMDHENMFWYRQDPGLGLRLIYFSYDVKMKEKGDIPEGYSVSREKKERFSLILESASTNQTSMYLCASREGLAGGEQFFGPGTRLTVL.

This clonotype was counted between two and nine times. The rearrangement links TRBV20-1 to TRBJ2-1; TRBD1 agrees at 8 bases. V was pared by 1 base and J by 5 bases, with 7 bases of the junction left unmatched. The CDR3 has 15 amino acids. Germline V CDR1 and CDR2: DFQATT, SNEGSKA (reference sequence). CDR3 sequence reads: CSARGTLTGDNEQFF. CDR3 DNA sequence: TGCAGTGCTAGAGGGACTCTGACAGGGGACAATGAGCAGTTCTTC.

The chain joins TRBV5-1 to TRBJ2-1, with D perhaps matching TRBD2 (5 bases). The CDR3 covers 15 residues. CDR1 is SGHRS, CDR2 YFSETQ, per germline. V lost 0 bases to trimming and J lost 7 bases, with 14 bases between them. CDR3 region: CASSLVSAHGNEQFF. CDR3 DNA sequence: TGCGCCAGCAGCTTGGTTAGCGCCCACGGGAATGAGCAGTTCTTC.

The chain joins TRBV4-1 to TRBJ2-1; D is possibly TRBD1 or TRBD2 (5 bases each). Trimming took 4 bases from V and 12 from J, leaving 19 bases between them. The CDR3 sequence is 14 residues long. Germline CDR1 is MGHRA and CDR2 is YSYEKL. The CDR3 here is CASSLLGVQGGQFF. As DNA, the CDR3 is TGCGCCAGCAGCCTCTTGGGGGTACAAGGTGGGCAGTTCTTC.

This chain uses TRBV5-1 with TRBJ1-3; the D gene is possibly TRBD1 (6 bases). Trimming took 4 bases from V and 2 from J, leaving 19 bases between them. CDR1 is SGHRS, CDR2 YFSETQ, per germline. This CDR3 has 17 residues. CDR3 amino acids: CASSPASRGIPGNTIYF. CDR3 DNA sequence: TGCGCCAGCAGCCCTGCATCCAGGGGAATCCCTGGAAACACCATATATTTT.

The sample holds a few counts of this clonotype. The chain couples TRBV7-6 to TRBJ1-2; 11 nucleotides line up with TRBD1. The germline V gene has CDR1 SGHVS and CDR2 FNYEAQ. V shed 1 base and J 8 bases; nucleotides not matched to a gene: 3. The CDR3 has 14 amino acids. This CDR3 reads CASSLGTGGEGYTF. The CDR3, as DNA: TGTGCCAGCAGCTTAGGGACAGGGGGCGAGGGCTACACCTTC.

The chain is built from TRBV4-3 and TRBJ2-1; TRBD1 agrees at 7 bases. Unmatched junction bases numbered 2, after V lost 3 bases and J lost 3 bases. Germline lookup yields CDR1 LGHNA and CDR2 YSLEER. The CDR3 has 14 amino acids. The CDR3 DNA is TGCGCCAGCAGCCAGAGGACAGGCTACAATGAGCAGTTCTTC. Translation gives CASSQRTGYNEQFF.

The V call is TRBV7-2, the J call TRBJ2-1; 8 bases agree with TRBD2. This CDR3 comprises 17 residues. Trimming took 4 bases from V and 10 from J; bases not matched to a gene: 18. Germline V gene data show CDR1 as SGHTA and CDR2 as FQGNSA. The CDR3 loop is CASSSDQGTRGRTEQFF. The CDR3 nucleotides are TGTGCCAGCAGCTCAGACCAAGGGACTAGGGGTCGGACCGAGCAGTTCTTC.